The 22 T cell receptor beta chains in this list originate from one sample, sequenced in a study of T cells after posttransplantation cyclophosphamide. Sampled 1 year posttransplant, controls received myeloablative marrow transplants, methotrexate and a calcineurin inhibitor. Measured with immunoSEQ multiplex PCR; TCRdb has only the in-frame clones, and not every one. The table includes over 20,000 clones, approximately 86% detected once. Sample: PBMCs, taken about 400 days after allogeneic stem cell transplant with calcineurin inhibitor and methotrexate. All receptors come from a female patient between 30 and 39 years old who received an allogeneic stem cell transplant from an unrelated donor, was CMV-positive, and had acute and chronic GVHD. Some T cells may originate from the graft donor.

Within the sample, this clone is medium-sized. The rearrangement uses TRBV19 and TRBJ2-3; 8 bases agree with TRBD1. The CDR3 covers 15 residues. Germline assignment: CDR1 LNHDA and CDR2 SQIVND (reference sequence). Trimming took 3 bases from V and 0 from J; bases not matched to a gene: 2. The CDR3 DNA follows: TGTGCCAGTAGTATGACAGGGGCCAGCACAGATACGCAGTATTTT. Translation: CASSMTGASTDTQYF.

The V and J genes are TRBV10-3 and TRBJ1-5; TRBD1 matches at 8 bases. CDR1 and CDR2 from the germline V gene are ENHRY and SYGVKD. The trim removed 5 bases at V and 0 bases at J, leaving 9 bases unmatched. The CDR3 contains 17 residues. The CDR3 region has the DNA TGTGCCATCAGTAGGGGACAGGCCACCTATAGCAATCAGCCCCAGCATTTT. It codes for CAISRGQATYSNQPQHF.

The V call is TRBV12-5, the J call TRBJ1-2; D unclear. The CDR3 loop spans 13 amino acids. Trimming pared 5 bases from V and 0 bases from J, leaving 7 bases between. Germline CDR1 and CDR2: LGHNT and FRNRAP. The CDR3 DNA reads as TGTGCTAGTGGTCTGACTACTAACTATGGCTACACCTTC. It encodes CASGLTTNYGYTF.

V and J are TRBV6-5 and TRBJ2-1, with a weak D call TRBD2 (6 bases). Trimming cost V 6 bases and J 5 bases, with 17 bases left between them. CDR1 MNHEY and CDR2 SVGAGI come from the germline V gene. The CDR3 sequence is 15 residues long. The CDR3 DNA is TGTGCCAGCAGCCACATAACTAGCTTAAACAATGAGCAGTTCTTC. It translates to CASSHITSLNNEQFF.

The chain employs TRBV20-1 and TRBJ2-7; D is unclear. Trimming removed 6 bases from V and 4 bases from J, with 10 bases in between. Per germline, CDR1 DFQATT and CDR2 SNEGSKA (reference sequence). The CDR3 has 11 residues. The CDR3 sequence is CSAVLGYEQYF. The CDR3 DNA reads as TGCAGTGCCGTTCTAGGATACGAGCAGTACTTC.

The rearrangement links TRBV5-4 to TRBJ2-1, with TRBD2 as a possible D gene (6 bases). Germline V gene data show CDR1 as SGHNT and CDR2 as YYREEE (reference sequence). The length of the CDR3 is 13 residues. V lost 0 bases and J 9 bases, leaving 10 bases between the germline ends. CDR3 loop: CASSLGGGIEQFF. The CDR3 DNA is TGTGCCAGCAGCTTGGGTGGGGGGATTGAGCAGTTCTTC.

J is TRBJ1-1 and V is TRBV19; TRBD1 aligns across 8 bases. Germline loops: CDR1 LNHDA, CDR2 SQIVND (reference sequence). The CDR3 has 16 residues. The trim removed 5 bases at V and 5 bases at J, leaving 13 bases unmatched. DNA for the CDR3: TGTGCCAGTAGTCAACTCGTCGACAGGGGAAAAACTGAAGCTTTCTTT. Translation gives CASSQLVDRGKTEAFF. The full variable domain, in which reference TRBV19 and TRBJ1-1 provide the parts outside the CDR3, is DGGITQSPKYLFRKEGQNVTLSCEQNLNHDAMYWYRQDPGQGLRLIYYSQIVNDFQKGDIAEGYSVSREKKESFPLTVTSAQKNPTAFYLCASSQLVDRGKTEAFFGQGTRLTVV.

This clone has just a few counts. V usage is TRBV9 and J usage is TRBJ2-5; the match to TRBD2 covers 9 bases. V was pared by 3 bases and J by 5 bases, with 11 bases of the junction left unmatched. The germline CDR1 and CDR2 sequences are SGDLS and YYNGEE. This CDR3 spans 16 amino acids. The CDR3 sequence: CASSDRFSGSRETQYF. The CDR3 region has the DNA TGTGCCAGCAGCGACCGGTTTAGCGGGAGCAGGGAGACCCAGTACTTC.

This chain links TRBV19 with TRBJ2-7; TRBD1 matches at 8 bases. The CDR3 has 13 residues. V gave up 8 bases and J gave up 9 bases; unmatched junction bases: 12. Germline CDR1 is LNHDA and CDR2 is SQIVND (reference sequence). CDR3 region: CASRQGATFLQYF. The CDR3 coding sequence is TGTGCCAGTCGCCAGGGGGCCACTTTTTTGCAGTACTTC.

The chain couples TRBV9 to TRBJ2-7; TRBD2 aligns across 12 bases. CDR1 SGDLS and CDR2 YYNGEE come from the germline V gene. Losses at the gene ends were 4 bases for V and 5 bases for J; bases not matched to a gene: 10. CDR3 length: 16 amino acids. CDR3 bases: TGTGCCAGCAGCCCTCGGACTAGCGGGAATGTCGACGAGCAGTACTTC. Encoded protein: CASSPRTSGNVDEQYF.

The V call is TRBV6-5, the J call TRBJ1-3; D is perhaps TRBD1 (5 bases). This CDR3 is built from 14 residues. CDR1 is MNHEY, CDR2 SVGAGI, per germline. Trimming stripped 8 bases from V and 2 bases from J, with 13 bases between. CDR3 in DNA: TGTGCCAGCTCCCGACAGCAGACTGGAAACACCATATATTTT. Its translation: CASSRQQTGNTIYF.

The rearrangement joins TRBV7-2 to TRBJ2-5, with 8 bases matching TRBD1. The CDR3 has 19 amino acids. The V gene's germline CDR1 is SGHTA and CDR2 FQGNSA. The trim removed 2 bases at V and 3 bases at J, leaving 17 bases unmatched. CDR3 sequence reads: CASSLYANSDRGGEETQYF. The CDR3 coding sequence is TGTGCCAGCAGCTTATATGCCAACTCAGACAGGGGAGGCGAAGAGACCCAGTACTTC.

This chain joins TRBV27 and TRBJ2-7, with D unclear. The germline V gene has CDR1 MNHEY and CDR2 SMNVEV (reference sequence). V was trimmed by 6 bases and J by 6 bases, leaving 12 bases between them. This CDR3 comprises 12 residues. The CDR3: CASSLLPGEQYF. The CDR3 DNA sequence: TGTGCCAGCAGCCTACTCCCAGGCGAGCAGTACTTC.

The chain employs TRBV7-2 and TRBJ2-7, with 7 positions matching TRBD1. CDR1 SGHTA and CDR2 FQGNSA come from the germline V gene. The CDR3 sequence is 14 residues long. The V gene end was trimmed by 4 bases and the J gene end by 0 bases; junction bases not matched to a gene: 3. The chain's CDR3 is CASSWGQSSYEQYF. The DNA of the CDR3 is TGTGCCAGCAGCTGGGGACAGAGCTCCTACGAGCAGTACTTC.

The chain combines TRBV11-2 with TRBJ2-1; D is unclear. CDR1 is SGHAT and CDR2 is FQNNGV in the germline V gene. The CDR3 runs to 14 residues. V was clipped by 7 bases and J by 4 bases, with 14 bases between them. This CDR3 is CASTMVAQYNEQFF. The CDR3 bases are TGTGCCAGCACCATGGTGGCACAATACAATGAGCAGTTCTTC.

CDR3 nucleotide sequence: TGTGCCAGCAGTGGAAGGACAGAAAACTCAGGGTTCCAATACGAGCAGTACTTC. This translates into CASSGRTENSGFQYEQYF. This chain links TRBV2 with TRBJ2-7; the D gene is possibly TRBD1 (6 bases). Between the trimmed V and J ends, which lost 4 bases and 4 bases, there was a span of 26 bases. Germline values: CDR1 SNHLY, CDR2 FYNNEI. There are 18 residues in the CDR3.

This chain connects TRBV6-5 to TRBJ1-6; 8 nucleotides line up with TRBD1. This CDR3 spans 16 amino acids. J lost 6 bases, V lost 0 bases, and 4 bases had no gene match. Germline lookup yields CDR1 MNHEY and CDR2 SVGAGI. The DNA for the CDR3 is TGTGCCAGCAGTTACTCGAAGACAGGGGTTAATTCACCCCTCCACTTT. Its protein is CASSYSKTGVNSPLHF.

The chain is built from TRBV10-3 and TRBJ2-7; D not certain. This CDR3 is 11 amino acids long. CDR1 and CDR2 (germline): ENHRY, SYGVKD. Trimming stripped 6 bases from V and 2 bases from J, with 5 bases between. Here the CDR3 reads CAISQTYEQYF. Here the CDR3 DNA reads TGTGCCATCAGCCAGACCTACGAGCAGTACTTC.

The V gene is TRBV5-1, the J gene TRBJ2-5; 10 nucleotides align to TRBD2. The V gene's germline CDR1 is SGHRS and CDR2 YFSETQ. The CDR3 length is 17 residues. Unmatched junction bases numbered 7, after V lost 0 bases and J lost 2 bases. DNA for the CDR3: TGCGCCAGCAGCTTGGCTAGCGGGAGTGATTGGCAAGAGACCCAGTACTTC. Its protein is CASSLASGSDWQETQYF. Combining the CDR3 with reference TRBV5-1 and TRBJ2-5 gives the whole variable domain KAGVTQTPRYLIKTRGQQVTLSCSPISGHRSVSWYQQTPGQGLQFLFEYFSETQRNKGNFPGRFSGRQFSNSRSEMNVSTLELGDSALYLCASSLASGSDWQETQYFGPGTRLLVL.

CDR3 protein: CASMGAYGYTF. CDR3 nucleotide sequence: TGTGCCAGCATGGGGGCGTATGGCTACACCTTC. This chain links TRBV6-5 with TRBJ1-2, with D possibly being TRBD1 (6 bases). V dropped 7 bases and J dropped 5 bases, with 8 bases sitting between them. CDR3 length equals 11 residues. The germline V gene has CDR1 MNHEY and CDR2 SVGAGI.

J is TRBJ2-7 and V is TRBV5-1; D perhaps matches TRBD1 (6 bases). Deletions cut 4 bases from V and 6 bases from J, with 17 bases between. The CDR3 is 14 residues long. Germline values: CDR1 SGHRS, CDR2 YFSETQ. The chain's CDR3 is CASSPSRGQLEQYF. The DNA for the CDR3 is TGCGCCAGCAGCCCCAGCCGCGGACAGCTCGAGCAGTACTTC.

The chain recombines TRBV7-2 with TRBJ1-2, with D unclear. The CDR3 is made up of 17 amino acids. Trimming pared 5 bases from V and 8 bases from J, leaving 27 bases between. Germline CDR1 reads SGHTA; CDR2 reads FQGNSA. Written as DNA, the CDR3 is TGTGCCAGCAGCCAATTAACGGCGGGTTCTAATCGCGGGGGCTACACCTTC. It translates to CASSQLTAGSNRGGYTF.